This T cell receptor beta chain was recovered during a study of molecular identifiers for immune sequencing clone quantification. With respect to this clonotype: The antigen is not known.

General study results and limits: In a background of about 1 million naive cells, spiked Jurkat TCR RNA from one cell was reportedly detectable.

V was cut by 2 bases and J by 4 bases, with 11 bases left in between. From germline, CDR1 is MNHEY and CDR2 SMNVEV (reference sequence). This CDR3 is built from 14 residues. Preparation of the bulk TCR libraries relied on previously described methods and listed TCR primers. TCRdb redid the calling of the PCR reads with MiXCR, one entry per CDR3 protein. Here the sample spans about 40,000 distinct CDR3 sequences, approximately 25% being singletons. Sorting isolated naive CD8 T cells as CD8+CD4-CCR7+CD45RA+ events. The source of this sequence is a human donor in good health. Some libraries in this study had Jurkat cell RNA spiked in. Sequencing input: naive CD8+ T cells from blood, with Jurkat cell RNA spiked in. Noted subset: FACS-sorted CD8+CD4-CCR7+CD45RA+ naive T cells. The J gene is TRBJ1-1, the V gene TRBV27; D is unclear. The DNA for the CDR3 is TGTGCCAGCAGTTTACGGACGGGGAGCACTGAAGCTTTCTTT. Its translation is CASSLRTGSTEAFF.